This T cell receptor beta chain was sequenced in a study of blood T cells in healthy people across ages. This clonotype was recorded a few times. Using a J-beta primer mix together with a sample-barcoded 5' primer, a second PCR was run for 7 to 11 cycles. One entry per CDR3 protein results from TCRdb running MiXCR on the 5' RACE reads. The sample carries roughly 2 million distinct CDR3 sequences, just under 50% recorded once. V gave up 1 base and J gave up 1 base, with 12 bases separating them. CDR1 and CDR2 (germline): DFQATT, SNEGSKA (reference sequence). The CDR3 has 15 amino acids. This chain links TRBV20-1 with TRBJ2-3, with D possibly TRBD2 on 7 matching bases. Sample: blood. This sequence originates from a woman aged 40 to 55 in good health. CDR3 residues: CSARGQGGGTDTQYF. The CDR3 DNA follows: TGCAGTGCTAGAGGTCAAGGGGGGGGCACAGATACGCAGTATTTT.